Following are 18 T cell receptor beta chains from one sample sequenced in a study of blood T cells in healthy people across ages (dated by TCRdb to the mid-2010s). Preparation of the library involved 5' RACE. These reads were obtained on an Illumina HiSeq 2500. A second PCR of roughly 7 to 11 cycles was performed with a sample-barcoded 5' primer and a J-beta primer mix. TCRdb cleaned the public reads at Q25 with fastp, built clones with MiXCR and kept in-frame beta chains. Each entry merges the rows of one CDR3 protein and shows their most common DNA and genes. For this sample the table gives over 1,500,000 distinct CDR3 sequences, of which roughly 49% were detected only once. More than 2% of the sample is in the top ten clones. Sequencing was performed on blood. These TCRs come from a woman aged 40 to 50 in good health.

The chain's CDR3 is CASSQDQTVGTGTNEQFF. The CDR3 DNA sequence: TGCGCCAGCAGCCAAGATCAAACTGTGGGGACAGGGACGAATGAGCAGTTCTTC. The V gene is TRBV4-3, the J gene TRBJ2-1; TRBD1 agrees at 9 bases. CDR3 length: 18 amino acids. V was clipped by 0 bases and J by 7 bases; unmatched bases: 13. The germline gives CDR1 LGHNA, CDR2 YSLEER.

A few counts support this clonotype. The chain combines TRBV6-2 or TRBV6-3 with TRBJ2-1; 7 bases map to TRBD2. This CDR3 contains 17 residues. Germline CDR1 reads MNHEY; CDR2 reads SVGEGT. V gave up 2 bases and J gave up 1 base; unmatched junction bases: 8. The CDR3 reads CASSYGGTILSYNEQFF. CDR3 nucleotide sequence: TGTGCCAGCAGTTACGGAGGGACTATCCTATCCTACAATGAGCAGTTCTTC.

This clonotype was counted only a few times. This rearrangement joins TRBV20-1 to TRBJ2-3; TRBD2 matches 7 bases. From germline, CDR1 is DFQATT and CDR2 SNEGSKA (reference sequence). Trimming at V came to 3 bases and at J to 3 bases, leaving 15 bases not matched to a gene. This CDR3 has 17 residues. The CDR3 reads CSASGPPRLAETDTQYF. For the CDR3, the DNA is TGCAGTGCTAGTGGTCCCCCGCGGCTAGCGGAGACAGATACGCAGTATTTT.

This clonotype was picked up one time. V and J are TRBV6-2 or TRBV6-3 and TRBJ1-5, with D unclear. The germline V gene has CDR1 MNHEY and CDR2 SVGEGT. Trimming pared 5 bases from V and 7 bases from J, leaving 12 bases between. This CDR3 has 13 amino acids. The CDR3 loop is CASSAKMGQPQHF. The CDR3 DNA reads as TGTGCCAGCAGTGCTAAGATGGGCCAGCCCCAGCATTTT.

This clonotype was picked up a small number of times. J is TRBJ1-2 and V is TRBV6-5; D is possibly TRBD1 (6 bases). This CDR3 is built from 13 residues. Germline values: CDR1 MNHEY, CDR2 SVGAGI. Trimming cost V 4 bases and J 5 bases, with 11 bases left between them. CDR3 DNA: TGTGCCAGCAGTTTCACAGGGTCGTATGGCTACACCTTC. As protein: CASSFTGSYGYTF.

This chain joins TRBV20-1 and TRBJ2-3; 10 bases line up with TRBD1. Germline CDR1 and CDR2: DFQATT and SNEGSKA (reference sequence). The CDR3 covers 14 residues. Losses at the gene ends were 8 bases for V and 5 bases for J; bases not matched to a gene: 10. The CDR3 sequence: CSPLTGGAEDTQYF. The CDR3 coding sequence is TGCAGTCCCCTGACAGGGGGCGCGGAAGATACGCAGTATTTT.

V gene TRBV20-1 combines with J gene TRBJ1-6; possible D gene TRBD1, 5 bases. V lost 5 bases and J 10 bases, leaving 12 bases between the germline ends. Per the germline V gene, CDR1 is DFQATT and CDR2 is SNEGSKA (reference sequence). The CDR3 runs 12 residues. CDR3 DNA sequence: TGCAGTGCTCGGGGGTACGGATCACCCCTCCACTTT. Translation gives CSARGYGSPLHF.

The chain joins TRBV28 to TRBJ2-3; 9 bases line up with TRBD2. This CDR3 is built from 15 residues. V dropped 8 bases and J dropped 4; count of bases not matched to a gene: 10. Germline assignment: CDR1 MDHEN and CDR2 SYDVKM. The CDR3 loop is CASGDRGGAPDTQYF. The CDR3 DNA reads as TGTGCCAGCGGTGATCGCGGGGGGGCCCCAGATACGCAGTATTTT.

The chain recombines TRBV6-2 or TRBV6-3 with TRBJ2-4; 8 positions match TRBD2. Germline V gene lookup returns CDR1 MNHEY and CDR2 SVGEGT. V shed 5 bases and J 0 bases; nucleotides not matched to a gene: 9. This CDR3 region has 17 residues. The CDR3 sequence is CASSPYVGGVAKNIQYF. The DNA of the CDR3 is TGTGCCAGCAGTCCCTACGTCGGGGGGGTAGCCAAAAACATTCAGTACTTC.

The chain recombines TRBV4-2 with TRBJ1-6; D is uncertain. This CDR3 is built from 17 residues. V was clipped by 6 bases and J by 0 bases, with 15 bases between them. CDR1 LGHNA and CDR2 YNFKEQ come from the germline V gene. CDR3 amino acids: CASSQSGSHSYNSPLHF. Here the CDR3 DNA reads TGTGCCAGCAGTCAAAGTGGCAGCCACTCCTATAATTCACCCCTCCACTTT.

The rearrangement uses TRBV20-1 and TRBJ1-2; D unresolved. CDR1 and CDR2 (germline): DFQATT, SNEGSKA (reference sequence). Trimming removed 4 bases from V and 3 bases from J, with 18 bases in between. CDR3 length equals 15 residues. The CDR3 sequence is CSATDLTALYYGYTF. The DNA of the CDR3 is TGCAGTGCTACGGACCTCACTGCCCTATACTATGGCTACACCTTC.

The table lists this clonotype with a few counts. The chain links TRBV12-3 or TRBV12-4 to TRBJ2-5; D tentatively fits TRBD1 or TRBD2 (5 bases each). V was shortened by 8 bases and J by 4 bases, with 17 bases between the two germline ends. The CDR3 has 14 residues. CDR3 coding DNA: TGTGCCAGCGGGGCCGCTCTAGCAGGAGAGACCCAGTACTTC. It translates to CASGAALAGETQYF.

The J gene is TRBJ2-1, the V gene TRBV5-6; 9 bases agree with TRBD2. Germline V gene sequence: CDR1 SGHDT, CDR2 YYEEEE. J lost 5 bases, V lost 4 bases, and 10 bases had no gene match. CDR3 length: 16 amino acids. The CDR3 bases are TGTGCCAGCAGCCCCAAATTACTAGCGGGTAACAATGAGCAGTTCTTC. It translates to CASSPKLLAGNNEQFF.

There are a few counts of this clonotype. CDR3 nucleotide sequence: TGTGCCAGCAGCGTACAGGGGGCTGACATTCAGTACTTC. This gives the protein CASSVQGADIQYF. This chain connects TRBV27 to TRBJ2-4; 9 positions agree with TRBD1. Germline assignment: CDR1 MNHEY and CDR2 SMNVEV (reference sequence). There are 13 residues in the CDR3. V was pared by 6 bases and J by 8 bases, with 5 bases of the junction left unmatched.

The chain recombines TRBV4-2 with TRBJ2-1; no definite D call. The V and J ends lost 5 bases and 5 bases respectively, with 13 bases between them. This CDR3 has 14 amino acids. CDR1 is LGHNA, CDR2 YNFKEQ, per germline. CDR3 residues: CASSSTDLNNEQFF. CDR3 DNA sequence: TGTGCCAGCAGCTCGACGGACCTAAACAATGAGCAGTTCTTC.

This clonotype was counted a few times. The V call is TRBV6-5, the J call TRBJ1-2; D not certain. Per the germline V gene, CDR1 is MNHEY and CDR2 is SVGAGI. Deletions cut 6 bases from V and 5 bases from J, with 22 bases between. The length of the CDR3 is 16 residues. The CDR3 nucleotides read TGTGCCAGCAGCCCCCTCCCGGGGATCAGAGCTTATGGCTACACCTTC. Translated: CASSPLPGIRAYGYTF.

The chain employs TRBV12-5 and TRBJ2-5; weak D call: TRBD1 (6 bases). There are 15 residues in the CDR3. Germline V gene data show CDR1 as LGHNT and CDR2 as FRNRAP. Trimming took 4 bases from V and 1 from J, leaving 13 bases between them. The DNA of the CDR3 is TGTGCTAGTGGTTCCGGACAGAGGGTCCAAGAGACCCAGTACTTC. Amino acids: CASGSGQRVQETQYF.

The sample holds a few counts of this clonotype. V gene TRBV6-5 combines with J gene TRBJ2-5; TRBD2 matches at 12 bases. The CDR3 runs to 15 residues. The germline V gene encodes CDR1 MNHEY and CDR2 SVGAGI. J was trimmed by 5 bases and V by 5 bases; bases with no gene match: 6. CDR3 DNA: TGTGCCAGCAGTCCTAGCGGGGGGGCCTATGAGACCCAGTACTTC. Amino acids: CASSPSGGAYETQYF.